This TCR beta chain stems from a study of T cell responses to AZD1222 COVID-19 vaccine. The data were produced by immunoSEQ multiplex PCR, yet TCRdb's version contains in-frame clones alone and is incomplete. The repertoire includes some 140,000 clones, 85% to 95% of them detected once, and around 3% sits in the top ten. General study points: White British people made up most donors, females outnumbered males, and clonal diversity was possibly underestimated.

V lost 6 bases, J lost 4 bases, and 9 bases stayed unmatched. This CDR3 contains 15 residues. Germline CDR1 and CDR2: SGHAT and FQNNGV. On this clone itself: As yet, its antigen is unknown.

This sample comprised peripheral blood, obtained on day 0 of AZD1222 vaccination. The source is an adult in good health. The chain combines TRBV11-2 with TRBJ1-2; 9 bases match TRBD1. CDR3 protein: CASSSGTGFPYGYTF. In DNA form, the CDR3 reads TGTGCCAGCAGTTCCGGGACAGGGTTTCCCTATGGCTACACCTTC.